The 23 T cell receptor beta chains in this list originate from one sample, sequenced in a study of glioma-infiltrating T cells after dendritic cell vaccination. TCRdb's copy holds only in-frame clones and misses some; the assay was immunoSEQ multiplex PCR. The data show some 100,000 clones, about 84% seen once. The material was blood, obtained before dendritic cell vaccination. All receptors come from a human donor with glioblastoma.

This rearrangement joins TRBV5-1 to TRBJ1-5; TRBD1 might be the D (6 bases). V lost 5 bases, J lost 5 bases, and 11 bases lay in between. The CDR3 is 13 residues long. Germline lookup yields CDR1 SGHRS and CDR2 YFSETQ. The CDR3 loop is CASSEQGDQPQHF. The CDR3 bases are TGCGCCAGCAGTGAACAGGGCGATCAGCCCCAGCATTTT. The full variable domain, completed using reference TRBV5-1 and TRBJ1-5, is KAGVTQTPRYLIKTRGQQVTLSCSPISGHRSVSWYQQTPGQGLQFLFEYFSETQRNKGNFPGRFSGRQFSNSRSEMNVSTLELGDSALYLCASSEQGDQPQHFGDGTRLSIL.

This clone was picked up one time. The CDR3 coding sequence is TGTGCCAGTAGTATAGATACCGGGACAGGGGGAATCTACGAGCAGTACTTC. Amino acid sequence: CASSIDTGTGGIYEQYF. The chain recombines TRBV19 with TRBJ2-7; TRBD1 matches 11 bases. Germline-derived CDR1 and CDR2 are LNHDA and SQIVND (reference sequence). The CDR3 is 17 residues long. J was trimmed by 3 bases and V by 0 bases; bases with no gene match: 7.

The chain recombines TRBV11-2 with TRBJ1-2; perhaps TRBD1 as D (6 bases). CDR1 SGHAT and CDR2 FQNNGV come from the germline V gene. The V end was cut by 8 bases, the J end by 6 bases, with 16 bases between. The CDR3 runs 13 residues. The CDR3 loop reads CASRPPGADGYTF. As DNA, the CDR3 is TGTGCCAGCCGTCCACCAGGGGCGGATGGCTACACCTTC.

The CDR3 region has the DNA TGCGCCAGCAGCTTGGTGGCTAGCGGGAGTCAGGATACGCAGTATTTT. Its translation: CASSLVASGSQDTQYF. The chain is built from TRBV5-1 and TRBJ2-3, with 10 positions matching TRBD2. Trimming cost V 0 bases and J 6 bases; bases outside gene matches: 7. The CDR3 runs to 16 residues. Germline CDR1 is SGHRS and CDR2 is YFSETQ.

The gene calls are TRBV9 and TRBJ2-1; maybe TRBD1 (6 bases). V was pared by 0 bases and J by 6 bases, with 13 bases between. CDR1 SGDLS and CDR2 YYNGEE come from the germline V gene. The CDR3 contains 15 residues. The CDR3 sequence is CASSVGLDRTNEQFF. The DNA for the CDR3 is TGTGCCAGCAGCGTAGGCTTGGACAGAACCAATGAGCAGTTCTTC. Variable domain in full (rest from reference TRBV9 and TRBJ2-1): DSGVTQTPKHLITATGQRVTLRCSPRSGDLSVYWYQQSLDQGLQFLIQYYNGEERAKGNILERFSAQQFPDLHSELNLSSLELGDSALYFCASSVGLDRTNEQFFGPGTRLTVL.

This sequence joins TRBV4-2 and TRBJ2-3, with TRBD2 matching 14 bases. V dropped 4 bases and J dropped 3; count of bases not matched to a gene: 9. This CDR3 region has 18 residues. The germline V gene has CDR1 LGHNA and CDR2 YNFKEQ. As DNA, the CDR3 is TGTGCCAGCAGCCCGAACCCGGGACTAGCGGGAGCAACAGATACGCAGTATTTT. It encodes CASSPNPGLAGATDTQYF.

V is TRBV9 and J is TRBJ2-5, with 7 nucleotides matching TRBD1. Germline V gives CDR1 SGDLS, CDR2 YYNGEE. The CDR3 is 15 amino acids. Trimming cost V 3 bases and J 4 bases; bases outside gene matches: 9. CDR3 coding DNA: TGTGCCAGCAGCGCCCTTGACAGGGAGAGAGAGACCCAGTACTTC. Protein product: CASSALDRERETQYF.

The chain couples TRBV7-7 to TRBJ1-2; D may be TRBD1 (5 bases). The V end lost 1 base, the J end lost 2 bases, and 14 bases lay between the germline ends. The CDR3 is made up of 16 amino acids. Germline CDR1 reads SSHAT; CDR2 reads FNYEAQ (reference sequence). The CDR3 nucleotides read TGTGCCAGCAGCTTAGGAGCCGGGGGAGGGAACTATGGCTACACCTTC. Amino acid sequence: CASSLGAGGGNYGYTF. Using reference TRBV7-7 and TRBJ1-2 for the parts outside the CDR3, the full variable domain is GAGVSQSPRYKVTKRGQDVTLRCDPISSHATLYWYQQALGQGPEFLTYFNYEAQPDKSGLPSDRFSAERPEGSISTLTIQRTEQRDSAMYRCASSLGAGGGNYGYTFGSGTRLTVV.

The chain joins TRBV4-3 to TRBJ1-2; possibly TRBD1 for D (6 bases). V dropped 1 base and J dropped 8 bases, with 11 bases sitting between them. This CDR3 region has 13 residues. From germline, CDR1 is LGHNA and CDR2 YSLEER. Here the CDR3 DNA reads TGCGCCAGCAGCCAAGCACAGGGAGTGGGCTACACCTTC. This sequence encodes CASSQAQGVGYTF.

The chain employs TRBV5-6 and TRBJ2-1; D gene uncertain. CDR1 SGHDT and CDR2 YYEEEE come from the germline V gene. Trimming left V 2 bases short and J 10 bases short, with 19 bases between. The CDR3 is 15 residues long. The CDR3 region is CASSLPRAAPPEQFF. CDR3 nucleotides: TGTGCCAGCAGCTTACCCCGCGCAGCGCCTCCGGAGCAGTTCTTC.

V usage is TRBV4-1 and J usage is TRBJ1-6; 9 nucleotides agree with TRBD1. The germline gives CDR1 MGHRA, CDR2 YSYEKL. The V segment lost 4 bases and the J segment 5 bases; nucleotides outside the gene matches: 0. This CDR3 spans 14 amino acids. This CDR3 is CASSRDRDNSPLHF. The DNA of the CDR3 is TGCGCCAGCAGCCGGGACAGGGATAATTCACCCCTCCACTTT.

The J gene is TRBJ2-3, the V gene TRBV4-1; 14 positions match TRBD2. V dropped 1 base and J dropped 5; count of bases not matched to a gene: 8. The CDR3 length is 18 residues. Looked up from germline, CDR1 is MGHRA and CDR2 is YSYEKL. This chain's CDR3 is CASSQALGTSGGQDTQYF. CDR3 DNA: TGCGCCAGCAGCCAAGCGCTAGGGACTAGCGGGGGTCAAGATACGCAGTATTTT.

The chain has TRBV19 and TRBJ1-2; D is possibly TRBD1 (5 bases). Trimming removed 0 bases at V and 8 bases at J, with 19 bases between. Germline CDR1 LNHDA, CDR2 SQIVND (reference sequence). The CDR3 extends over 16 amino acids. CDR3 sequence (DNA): TGTGCCAGTAGTATAGAGAGGGCAGGGAGGTTCTCCGGCTACACCTTC. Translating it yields CASSIERAGRFSGYTF.

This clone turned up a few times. The CDR3 sequence is CSVEEGLAGGPAETQYF. The DNA for the CDR3 is TGCAGCGTTGAAGAGGGACTAGCGGGAGGGCCGGCAGAGACCCAGTACTTC. This chain connects TRBV29-1 to TRBJ2-5, with 16 bases aligning to TRBD2. This CDR3 region has 17 residues. Trimming removed 0 bases from V and 4 bases from J; junction bases left unmatched: 5. In germline, CDR1 is SQVTM, CDR2 ANQGSEA.

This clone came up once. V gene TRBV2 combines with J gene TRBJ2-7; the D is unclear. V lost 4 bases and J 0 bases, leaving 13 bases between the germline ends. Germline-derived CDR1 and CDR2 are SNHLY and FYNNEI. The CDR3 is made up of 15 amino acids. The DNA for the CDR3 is TGTGCCAGCAGTGTGGGCATTACAAGCTCCTACGAGCAGTACTTC. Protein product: CASSVGITSSYEQYF.

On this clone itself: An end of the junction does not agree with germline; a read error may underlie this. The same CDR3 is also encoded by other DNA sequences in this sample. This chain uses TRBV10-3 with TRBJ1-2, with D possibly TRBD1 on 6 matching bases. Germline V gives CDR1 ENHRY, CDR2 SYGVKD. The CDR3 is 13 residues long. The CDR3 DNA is TGCGCCATCACTCCGAACAGGGTTGATGGCTACACCTTC. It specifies CAITPNRVDGYTF.

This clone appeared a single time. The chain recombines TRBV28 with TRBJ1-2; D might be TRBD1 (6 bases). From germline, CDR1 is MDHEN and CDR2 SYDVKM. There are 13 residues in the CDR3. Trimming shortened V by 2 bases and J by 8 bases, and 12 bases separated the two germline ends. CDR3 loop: CASSLGGGRGYTF. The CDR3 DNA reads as TGTGCCAGCAGTTTAGGGGGGGGCCGGGGCTACACCTTC.

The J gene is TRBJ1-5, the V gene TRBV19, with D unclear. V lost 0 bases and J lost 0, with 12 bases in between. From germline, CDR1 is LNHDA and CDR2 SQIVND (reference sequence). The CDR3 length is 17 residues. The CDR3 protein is CASSIEVRTYSNQPQHF. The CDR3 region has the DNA TGTGCCAGTAGTATAGAAGTACGGACTTATAGCAATCAGCCCCAGCATTTT.

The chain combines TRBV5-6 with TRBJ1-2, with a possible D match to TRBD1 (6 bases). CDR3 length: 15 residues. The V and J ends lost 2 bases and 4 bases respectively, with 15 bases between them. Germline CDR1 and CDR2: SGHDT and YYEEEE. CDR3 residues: CASSFQGPGGYGYTF. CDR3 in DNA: TGTGCCAGCAGCTTCCAGGGGCCGGGGGGCTATGGCTACACCTTC.

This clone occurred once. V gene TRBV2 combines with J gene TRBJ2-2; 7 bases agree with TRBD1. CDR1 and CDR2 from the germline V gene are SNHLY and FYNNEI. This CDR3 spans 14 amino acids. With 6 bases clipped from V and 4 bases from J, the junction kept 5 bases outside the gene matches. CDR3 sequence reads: CASRGRGSTGELFF. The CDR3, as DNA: TGTGCCAGCAGGGGCAGGGGGTCCACCGGGGAGCTGTTTTTT.

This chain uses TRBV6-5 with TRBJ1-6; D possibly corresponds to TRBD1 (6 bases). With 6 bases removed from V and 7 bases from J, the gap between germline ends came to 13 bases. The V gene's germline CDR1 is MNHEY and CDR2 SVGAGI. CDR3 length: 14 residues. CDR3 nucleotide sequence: TGTGCCAGCAGCCAACAGGGAAACAATTCACCCCTCCACTTT. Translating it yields CASSQQGNNSPLHF.

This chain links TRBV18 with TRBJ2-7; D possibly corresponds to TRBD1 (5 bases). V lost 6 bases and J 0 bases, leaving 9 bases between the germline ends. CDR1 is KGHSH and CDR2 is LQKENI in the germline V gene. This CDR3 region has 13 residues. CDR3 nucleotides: TGTGCCAGCTCTCGAGACAGCTCCTACGAGCAGTACTTC. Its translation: CASSRDSSYEQYF.

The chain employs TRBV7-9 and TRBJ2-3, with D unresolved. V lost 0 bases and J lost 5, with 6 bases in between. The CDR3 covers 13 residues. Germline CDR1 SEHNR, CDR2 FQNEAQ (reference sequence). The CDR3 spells CASSLASGDTQYF. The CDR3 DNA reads TGTGCCAGCAGCTTAGCTTCAGGAGATACGCAGTATTTT.